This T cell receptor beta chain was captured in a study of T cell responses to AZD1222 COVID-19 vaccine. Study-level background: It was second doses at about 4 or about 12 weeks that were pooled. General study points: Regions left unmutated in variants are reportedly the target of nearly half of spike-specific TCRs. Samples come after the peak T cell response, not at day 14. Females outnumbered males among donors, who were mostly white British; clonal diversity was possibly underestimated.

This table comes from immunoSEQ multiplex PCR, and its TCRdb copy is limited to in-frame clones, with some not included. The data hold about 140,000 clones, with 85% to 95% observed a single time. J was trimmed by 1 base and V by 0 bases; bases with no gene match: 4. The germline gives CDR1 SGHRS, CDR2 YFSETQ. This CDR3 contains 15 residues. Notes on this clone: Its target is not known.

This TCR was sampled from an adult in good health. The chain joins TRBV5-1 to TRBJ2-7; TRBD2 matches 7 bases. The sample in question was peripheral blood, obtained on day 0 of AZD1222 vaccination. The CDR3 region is CASSLAASGSYEQYF. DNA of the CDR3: TGCGCCAGCAGCTTGGCTGCTAGCGGATCCTACGAGCAGTACTTC.